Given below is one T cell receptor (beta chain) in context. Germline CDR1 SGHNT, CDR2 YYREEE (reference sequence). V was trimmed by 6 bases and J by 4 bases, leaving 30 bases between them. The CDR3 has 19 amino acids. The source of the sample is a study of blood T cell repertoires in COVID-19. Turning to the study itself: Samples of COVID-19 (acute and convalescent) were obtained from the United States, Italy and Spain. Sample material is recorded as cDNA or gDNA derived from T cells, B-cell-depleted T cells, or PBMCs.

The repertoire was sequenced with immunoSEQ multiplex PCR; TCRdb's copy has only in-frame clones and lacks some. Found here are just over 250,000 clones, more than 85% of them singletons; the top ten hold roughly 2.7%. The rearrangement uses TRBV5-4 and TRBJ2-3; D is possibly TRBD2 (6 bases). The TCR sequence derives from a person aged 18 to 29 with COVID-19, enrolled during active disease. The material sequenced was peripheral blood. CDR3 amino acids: CASTRGGGVYSVGADTQYF. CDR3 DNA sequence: TGTGCCAGCACGCGAGGTGGCGGGGTTTATAGCGTTGGCGCAGATACGCAGTATTTT. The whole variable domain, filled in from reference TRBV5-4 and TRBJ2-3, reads ETGVTQSPTHLIKTRGQQVTLRCSSQSGHNTVSWYQQALGQGPQFIFQYYREEENGRGNFPPRFSGLQFPNYSSELNVNALELDDSALYLCASTRGGGVYSVGADTQYFGPGTRLTVL.